This entry concerns a single TCR beta chain. As yet, its antigen is unknown. PBMCs were cryopreserved, and 1.5 to 2.5 micrograms of genomic DNA from them went into TCR beta libraries. This entry is derived from a study of cytotoxic CD8 clonotypes in ibrutinib-treated CLL. As for the study in general: It was after a median about 11 months of treatment, range 6 to 36, that response samples were taken. Productive templates averaged about 260,000 per sample, and productive rearrangements 85,000 to 100,000.

Method: immunoSEQ multiplex PCR; TCRdb's copy keeps in-frame clones and lacks some. The sample yields roughly 160,000 clones, 70% to 85% seen once. After removal of 0 bases from V and 1 base from J, the junction contained 8 bases not matched to a gene. This CDR3 is 17 amino acids long. The V gene's germline CDR1 is WNHNN and CDR2 SYGVQD (reference sequence). Regarding the study as a whole: Once treatment began, public clonotypes, which were uncommon, contracted or stayed stable.

This specimen consisted of PBMCs, obtained after 12 months of ibrutinib treatment. This clonotype was sampled from a human donor with chronic lymphocytic leukemia. The gene calls are TRBV10-1 and TRBJ1-1, with TRBD1 matching 7 bases. The CDR3 loop reads CASSESPTGPKNTEAFF. For the CDR3, the DNA is TGCGCCAGCAGTGAGTCTCCGACAGGGCCCAAGAACACTGAAGCTTTCTTT.